Shown below are 18 T cell receptor beta chains from a single sample sequenced in a study of blood T cell repertoires in COVID-19. Generated by immunoSEQ multiplex PCR, the TCRdb table keeps only in-frame clones and is missing some. The repertoire holds just over 25,000 clones, with 75% to 90% as singletons. The sample consisted of peripheral blood. The source is a human donor in a cohort sampled during active COVID-19.

The chain couples TRBV21-1 to TRBJ1-2. TRBV21-1 has pseudogene status. This CDR3 region has 13 residues. Here the CDR3 DNA reads TGTGCCAGCAGCGCGTGCACGTTTTTCGGCTACACCTTC. Its translation: CASSACTFFGYTF.

The table lists this clone with a count of one. CDR3 nucleotides: TGTGCCAGCAGCCCTGGGATCGGGAGGGCCCTCAATGAGCAGTTCTTC. This gives the protein CASSPGIGRALNEQFF. The V gene is TRBV11-3, the J gene TRBJ2-1, with TRBD2 matching 8 bases. The germline gives CDR1 SGHNT, CDR2 YENEEA. V was clipped by 5 bases and J by 6 bases; unmatched bases: 12. The CDR3 runs 16 residues.

The chain is built from TRBV12-3 or TRBV12-4 and TRBJ1-1; a possible D gene is TRBD1 (6 bases). The CDR3 has 12 amino acids. Trimming removed 1 base at V and 9 bases at J, with 9 bases between. CDR3 sequence (DNA): TGTGCCAGCAGTTTAGTCAGGGGTAAAGCTTTCTTT. Translation: CASSLVRGKAFF.

Only one count was recorded for this clone. The V call is TRBV20-1, the J call TRBJ2-1, with D perhaps matching TRBD2 (7 bases). This CDR3 has 14 amino acids. V was shortened by 6 bases and J by 1 base, with 13 bases between the two germline ends. The germline V gene encodes CDR1 DFQATT and CDR2 SNEGSKA (reference sequence). The CDR3 region is CSASRGGSYNEQFF. In DNA form, the CDR3 reads TGCAGTGCCAGTAGGGGGGGATCCTACAATGAGCAGTTCTTC.

V usage is TRBV5-1 and J usage is TRBJ2-1; TRBD2 matches at 12 bases. Per the germline V gene, CDR1 is SGHRS and CDR2 is YFSETQ. V trimming: 0 bases; J trimming: 7 bases; junction bases outside the gene matches: 2. The CDR3 spans 15 residues. CDR3 sequence reads: CASSLVGLAGNEQFF. The DNA for the CDR3 is TGCGCCAGCAGCTTGGTAGGACTAGCGGGGAATGAGCAGTTCTTC.

The chain carries TRBV29-1 and TRBJ2-2; D might be TRBD2 (5 bases). The CDR3 contains 15 residues. CDR1 and CDR2 from the germline V gene are SQVTM and ANQGSEA. The V and J ends lost 0 bases and 5 bases respectively, with 13 bases between them. The CDR3 DNA sequence: TGCAGCGTTGAAGACAGCCCTAGCCGGACCGGGGAGCTGTTTTTT. The encoded protein is CSVEDSPSRTGELFF.

This rearrangement joins TRBV15 to TRBJ2-5; TRBD2 agrees at 7 bases. This CDR3 contains 13 residues. Germline assignment: CDR1 LNHNV and CDR2 YYDKDF (reference sequence). Trimming at V came to 5 bases and at J to 4 bases, leaving 4 bases not matched to a gene. CDR3: CATSGGERETQYF. The CDR3 coding sequence is TGTGCCACCAGCGGGGGGGAAAGAGAGACCCAGTACTTC.

The chain employs TRBV5-8 and TRBJ2-2; TRBD2 is a possible D gene (6 bases). This CDR3 region has 16 residues. Germline V gives CDR1 SGHTS, CDR2 YDEGEE. Trimming took 4 bases from V and 2 from J, leaving 15 bases between them. The CDR3 region is CASSAGTLFNTGELFF. Written as DNA, the CDR3 is TGTGCCAGCAGCGCCGGGACTCTCTTCAACACCGGGGAGCTGTTTTTT. The variable domain in full, completed from reference TRBV5-8 and TRBJ2-2, reads EAGVTQSPTHLIKTRGQQATLRCSPISGHTSVYWYQQALGLGLQFLLWYDEGEERNRGNFPPRFSGRQFPNYSSELNVNALELEDSALYLCASSAGTLFNTGELFFGEGSRLTVL.

The V and J genes are TRBV10-3 and TRBJ2-2; TRBD1 matches at 9 bases. From germline, CDR1 is ENHRY and CDR2 SYGVKD. The CDR3 totals 16 residues. Germline trimming cut 2 bases from V and 2 bases from J; bases unmatched to any gene: 3. The CDR3 DNA is TGTGCCATCAGTGAGCAGGGACAGGGAAACACCGGGGAGCTGTTTTTT. This gives the protein CAISEQGQGNTGELFF.

DNA for the CDR3: TGTGCCAGCTCCCAGGCCCGCTGGGAGCAGTACTTC. This sequence encodes CASSQARWEQYF. The chain links TRBV6-6 to TRBJ2-7; D unresolved. This CDR3 is 12 amino acids long. Trimming removed 8 bases at V and 7 bases at J, with 15 bases between. CDR1 and CDR2 from the germline V gene are MNHNY and SVGAGI (reference sequence).

The chain recombines TRBV6-1 with TRBJ1-1; no clear D gene. Trimming left V 2 bases short and J 12 bases short, with 16 bases between. CDR1 is MNHNS and CDR2 is SASEGT in the germline V gene. The CDR3 totals 13 residues. CDR3 coding DNA: TGTGCCAGCAGTGAATTTAGGAACGTCGGGACTTTCTTT. It yields the protein CASSEFRNVGTFF.

The J gene is TRBJ1-6, the V gene TRBV6-5; perhaps TRBD1 as D (5 bases). The CDR3 sequence is 15 residues long. Germline V gene sequence: CDR1 MNHEY, CDR2 SVGAGI. Deletions cut 0 bases from V and 7 bases from J, with 10 bases between. CDR3 protein: CASSYSRDWNSPLHF. The DNA for the CDR3 is TGTGCCAGCAGTTACTCGAGGGACTGGAATTCACCCCTCCACTTT.

The chain uses TRBV3-1 (or the pseudogene TRBV3-2) and TRBJ2-4, with a possible D match to TRBD2 (6 bases). The CDR3 totals 14 residues. Germline V CDR1 and CDR2: LGHDT, YNNKEL (reference sequence). V lost 4 bases and J 3 bases, leaving 10 bases between the germline ends. The CDR3 DNA reads as TGTGCCAGCAGCCCCGCGCGGGGCAAAAACATTCAGTACTTC. Translation gives CASSPARGKNIQYF.

The V call is TRBV27, the J call TRBJ1-2; no definite D call. From germline, CDR1 is MNHEY and CDR2 SMNVEV (reference sequence). Trimming removed 6 bases from V and 2 bases from J, with 10 bases in between. The CDR3 consists of 13 residues. This CDR3 reads CASREVGNYGYTF. The DNA of the CDR3 is TGTGCCAGCAGGGAGGTAGGAAACTATGGCTACACCTTC.

The CDR3 bases are TGTGCCAGCAGCTTTGAGCAGGAATACTATGGCTACACCTTC. It encodes CASSFEQEYYGYTF. The chain recombines TRBV7-9 with TRBJ1-2; D is unclear. Germline V gives CDR1 SEHNR, CDR2 FQNEAQ (reference sequence). The CDR3 is 14 residues long. The V and J ends lost 3 bases and 3 bases respectively, with 11 bases between them.

The rearrangement joins TRBV28 to TRBJ1-5; a weak D match, TRBD1 (5 bases). The germline V gene has CDR1 MDHEN and CDR2 SYDVKM. CDR3 length equals 15 residues. The V and J ends lost 6 bases and 0 bases respectively, with 12 bases between them. CDR3 bases: TGTGCCAGCAGGGTCCCGGACACTAGCAATCAGCCCCAGCATTTT. As protein: CASRVPDTSNQPQHF.

The gene calls are TRBV6-6 and TRBJ1-2, with 7 bases aligning to TRBD1. The ends lost 5 bases at V and 8 bases at J; junction bases unmatched: 5. The CDR3 is made up of 12 amino acids. The germline V gene has CDR1 MNHNY and CDR2 SVGAGI (reference sequence). Here the CDR3 DNA reads TGTGCCAGCAGTCAGAAAGGGGGCGGCTACACCTTC. Protein: CASSQKGGGYTF.

CDR3 sequence: CASSQDGTGVTYEQYF. The CDR3 DNA reads TGCGCCAGCAGCCAAGATGGGACGGGAGTAACTTACGAGCAGTACTTC. This chain joins TRBV4-3 and TRBJ2-7, with D maybe TRBD2 (6 bases). The germline V gene encodes CDR1 LGHNA and CDR2 YSLEER. The CDR3 is made up of 16 amino acids. Trimming took 0 bases from V and 4 from J, leaving 16 bases between them.